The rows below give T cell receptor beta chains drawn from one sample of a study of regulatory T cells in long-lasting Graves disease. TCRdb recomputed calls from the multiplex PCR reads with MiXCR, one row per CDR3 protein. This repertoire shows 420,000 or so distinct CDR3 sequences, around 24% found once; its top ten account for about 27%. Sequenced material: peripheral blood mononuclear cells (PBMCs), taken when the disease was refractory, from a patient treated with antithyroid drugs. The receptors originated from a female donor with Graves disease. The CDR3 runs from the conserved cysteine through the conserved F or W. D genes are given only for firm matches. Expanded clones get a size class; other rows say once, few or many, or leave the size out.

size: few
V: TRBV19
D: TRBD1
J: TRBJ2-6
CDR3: CASSPGTGSGANVLTF
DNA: TGTGCCAGTAGTCCCGGGACAGGATCTGGGGCCAACGTCCTGACTTTC

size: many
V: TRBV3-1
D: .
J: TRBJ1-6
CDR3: CASRSTRADPKPFF
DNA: TGTGCCAGCAGGTCCACCCGGGCAGACCCTAAACCCTTCTTT

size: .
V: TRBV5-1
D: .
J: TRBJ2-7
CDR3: CASSLEGVAYEQYF
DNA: TGTGCCAGCAGCTTAGAGGGGGTCGCCTACGAGCAGTACTTC

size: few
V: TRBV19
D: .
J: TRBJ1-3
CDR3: CASSSPGGNTIYF
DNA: TGTGCCAGTAGTTCCCCGGGAGGAAACACCATATATTTT

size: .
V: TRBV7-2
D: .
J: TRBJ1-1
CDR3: CASSSPGGLKEAFF
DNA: TGTGCCAGCAGTTCCCCCGGGGGGTTGAAGGAAGCTTTCTTT

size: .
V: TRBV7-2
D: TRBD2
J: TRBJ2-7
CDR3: CASSSSSGSPYEQYF
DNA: TGTGCCAGCAGCTCCTCTAGCGGGAGCCCATACGAGCAGTACTTC

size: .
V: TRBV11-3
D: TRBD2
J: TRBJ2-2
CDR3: CASSFSGGIGELFF
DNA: TGTGCCAGCAGCTTCTCGGGGGGGATCGGGGAGCTGTTTTTT

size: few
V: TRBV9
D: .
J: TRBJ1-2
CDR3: CASSVDLDRPYGYTF
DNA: TGTGCCAGCAGCGTAGATCTCGACAGACCCTATGGCTACACCTTC

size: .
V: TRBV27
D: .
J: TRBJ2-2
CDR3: CASSLLVLGQDTGELFF
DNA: TGTGCCAGCAGTTTATTGGTTCTGGGGCAGGACACCGGGGAGCTGTTTTTT

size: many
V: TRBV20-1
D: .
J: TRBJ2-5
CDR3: CSGGETQYF
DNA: TGCAGTGGTGGAGAGACCCAGTACTTC

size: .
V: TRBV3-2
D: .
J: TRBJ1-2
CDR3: CASSQETLSNYGYTF
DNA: TGTGCCAGCAGCCAAGAAACCCTGTCTAACTATGGCTACACCTTC

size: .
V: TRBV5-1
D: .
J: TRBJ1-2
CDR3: CASSLALSTGYGYTF
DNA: TGCGCCAGCAGCTTGGCCTTATCCACGGGGTATGGCTACACCTTC